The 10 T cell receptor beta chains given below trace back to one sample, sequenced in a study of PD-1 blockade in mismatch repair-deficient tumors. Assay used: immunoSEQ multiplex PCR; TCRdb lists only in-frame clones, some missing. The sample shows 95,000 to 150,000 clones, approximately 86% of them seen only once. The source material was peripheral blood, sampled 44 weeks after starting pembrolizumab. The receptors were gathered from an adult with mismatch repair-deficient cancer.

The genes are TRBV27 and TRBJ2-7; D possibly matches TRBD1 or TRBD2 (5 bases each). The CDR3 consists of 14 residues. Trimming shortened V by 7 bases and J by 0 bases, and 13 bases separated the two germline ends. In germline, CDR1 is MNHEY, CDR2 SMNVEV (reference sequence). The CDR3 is CASKGTGASYEQYF. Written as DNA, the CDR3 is TGTGCCAGCAAAGGGACCGGTGCCTCCTACGAGCAGTACTTC.

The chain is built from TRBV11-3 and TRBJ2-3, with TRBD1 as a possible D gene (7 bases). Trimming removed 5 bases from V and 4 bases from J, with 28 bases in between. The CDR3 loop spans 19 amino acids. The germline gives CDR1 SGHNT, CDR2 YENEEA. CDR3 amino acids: CASSQPGTEGTRDADTQYF. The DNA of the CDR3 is TGTGCCAGCAGCCAGCCGGGGACAGAAGGGACGCGGGACGCAGATACGCAGTATTTT.

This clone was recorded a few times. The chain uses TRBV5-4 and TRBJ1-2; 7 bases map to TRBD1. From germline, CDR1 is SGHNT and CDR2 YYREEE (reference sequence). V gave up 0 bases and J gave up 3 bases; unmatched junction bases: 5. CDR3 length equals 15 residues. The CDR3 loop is CASSLGQGRDYGYTF. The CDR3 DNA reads TGTGCCAGCAGCTTGGGACAGGGCCGGGACTATGGCTACACCTTC.

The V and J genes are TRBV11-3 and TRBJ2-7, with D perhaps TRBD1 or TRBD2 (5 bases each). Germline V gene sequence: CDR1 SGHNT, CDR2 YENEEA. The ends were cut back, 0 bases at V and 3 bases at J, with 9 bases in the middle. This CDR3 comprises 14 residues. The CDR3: CASSLEGTDYEQYF. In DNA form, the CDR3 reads TGTGCCAGCAGCTTAGAGGGGACGGACTACGAGCAGTACTTC.

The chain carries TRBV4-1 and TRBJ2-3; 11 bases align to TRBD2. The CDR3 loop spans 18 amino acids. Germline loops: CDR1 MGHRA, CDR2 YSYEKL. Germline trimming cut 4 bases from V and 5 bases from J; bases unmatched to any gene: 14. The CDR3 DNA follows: TGCGCCAGCAGCCGCCACGATACCCTAGGACTAGCGGGAGATACGCAGTATTTT. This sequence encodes CASSRHDTLGLAGDTQYF.

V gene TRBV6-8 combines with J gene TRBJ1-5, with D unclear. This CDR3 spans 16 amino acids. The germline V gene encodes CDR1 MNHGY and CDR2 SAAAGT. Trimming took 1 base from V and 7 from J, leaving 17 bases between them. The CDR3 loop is CASSYLWGSKYQPQHF. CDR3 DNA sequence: TGTGCCAGCAGTTACTTATGGGGAAGTAAGTACCAGCCCCAGCATTTT.

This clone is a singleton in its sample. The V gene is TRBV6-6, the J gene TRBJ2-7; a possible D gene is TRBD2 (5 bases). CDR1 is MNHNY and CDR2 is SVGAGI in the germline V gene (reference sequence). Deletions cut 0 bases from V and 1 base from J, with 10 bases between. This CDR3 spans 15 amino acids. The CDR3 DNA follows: TGTGCCAGCAGTTACTCCGGGATAGTGTCCTACGAGCAGTACTTC. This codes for CASSYSGIVSYEQYF.

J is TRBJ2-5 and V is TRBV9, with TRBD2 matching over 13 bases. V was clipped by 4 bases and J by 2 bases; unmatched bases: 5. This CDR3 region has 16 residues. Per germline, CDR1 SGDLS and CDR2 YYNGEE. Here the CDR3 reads CASSPQGLAGQETQYF. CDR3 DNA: TGTGCCAGCAGCCCACAGGGACTAGCGGGACAAGAGACCCAGTACTTC.

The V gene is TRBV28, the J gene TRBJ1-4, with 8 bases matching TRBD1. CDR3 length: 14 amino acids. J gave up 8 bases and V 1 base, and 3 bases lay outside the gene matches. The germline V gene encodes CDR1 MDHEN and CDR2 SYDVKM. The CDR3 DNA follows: TGTGCCAGCAGTTTATACAGGGGGGGCGAAAAACTGTTTTTT. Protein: CASSLYRGGEKLFF.

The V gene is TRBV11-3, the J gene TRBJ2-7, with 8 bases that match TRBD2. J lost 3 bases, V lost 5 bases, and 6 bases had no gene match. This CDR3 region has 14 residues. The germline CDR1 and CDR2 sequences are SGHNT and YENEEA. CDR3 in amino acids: CASSLTGLGYEQYF. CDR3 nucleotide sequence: TGTGCCAGCAGCCTAACGGGACTAGGCTACGAGCAGTACTTC.